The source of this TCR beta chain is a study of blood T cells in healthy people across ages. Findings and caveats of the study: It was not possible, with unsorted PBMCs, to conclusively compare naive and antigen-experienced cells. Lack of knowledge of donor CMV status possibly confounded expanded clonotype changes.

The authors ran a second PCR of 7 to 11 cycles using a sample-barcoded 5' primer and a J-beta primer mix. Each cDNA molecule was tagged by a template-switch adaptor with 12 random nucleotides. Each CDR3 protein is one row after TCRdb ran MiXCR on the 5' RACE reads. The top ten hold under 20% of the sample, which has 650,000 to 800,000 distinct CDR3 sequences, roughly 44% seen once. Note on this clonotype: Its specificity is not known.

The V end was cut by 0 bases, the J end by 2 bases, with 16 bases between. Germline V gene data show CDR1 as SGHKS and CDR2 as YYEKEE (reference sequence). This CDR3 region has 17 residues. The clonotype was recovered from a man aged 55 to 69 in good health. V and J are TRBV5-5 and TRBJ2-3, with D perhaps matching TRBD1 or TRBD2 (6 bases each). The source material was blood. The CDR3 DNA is TGTGCCAGCAGCTTGGGCGGGACACTAAGATACACAGATACGCAGTATTTT. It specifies CASSLGGTLRYTDTQYF.